This TCR beta chain derives from a study of identical twins. General study findings and limits: Memory repertoires showed no such pattern, whereas abundant cord blood beta clonotypes carried fewer insertions. The authors drew conclusions from cross-sectional statistical analysis rather than following the same donors. In monozygotic twins, models underestimated the sharing of out-of-frame TCR alpha.

Comments on this clonotype: What it binds is unknown.

There are 13 residues in the CDR3. Deletions cut 2 bases from V and 13 bases from J, with 15 bases between. The germline CDR1 and CDR2 sequences are ENHRY and SYGVKD. TCRdb re-called the 5' RACE reads with MiXCR, one entry per CDR3 protein. The top ten clones hold around 0.3% of a sample with 1.5 million to 2 million distinct CDR3 sequences, about 32% of them seen once. What was sequenced was cord blood. The chain links TRBV10-3 to TRBJ2-4; D remains unclear. The sequence derives from a newborn girl in good health. CDR3 residues: CAISEAYTYVQYF. CDR3 DNA sequence: TGTGCCATCAGTGAGGCCTATACCTACGTGCAGTACTTC.